The present TCR beta chain was sequenced within a study of T-cell reconstitution after alpha-beta-depleted transplantation in children. Unique molecular identifiers were incorporated during preparation of the TCRbeta library. In TCRdb, the PCR reads were re-called with MiXCR into one record per CDR3 protein. This sample has hundreds of thousands of distinct CDR3 sequences, with approximately 14% found just once. This clonotype was sampled from a girl aged 2 to 10 with congenital amegakaryocytic thrombocytopenia, due to receive a stem cell transplant. The input for sequencing was PBMCs, taken before TCRalphabeta/CD19-depleted stem cell transplant.

For the CDR3, the DNA is TGCGCCAGCAGACCCAGACAGGAACAACAAGAGACCCAGTACTTC. It is translated as CASRPRQEQQETQYF. This rearrangement joins TRBV4-1 to TRBJ2-5; tentative D call: TRBD1 (6 bases). This CDR3 is 15 amino acids long. The ends were cut back, 6 bases at V and 2 bases at J, with 16 bases in the middle. Germline V gene lookup returns CDR1 MGHRA and CDR2 YSYEKL.